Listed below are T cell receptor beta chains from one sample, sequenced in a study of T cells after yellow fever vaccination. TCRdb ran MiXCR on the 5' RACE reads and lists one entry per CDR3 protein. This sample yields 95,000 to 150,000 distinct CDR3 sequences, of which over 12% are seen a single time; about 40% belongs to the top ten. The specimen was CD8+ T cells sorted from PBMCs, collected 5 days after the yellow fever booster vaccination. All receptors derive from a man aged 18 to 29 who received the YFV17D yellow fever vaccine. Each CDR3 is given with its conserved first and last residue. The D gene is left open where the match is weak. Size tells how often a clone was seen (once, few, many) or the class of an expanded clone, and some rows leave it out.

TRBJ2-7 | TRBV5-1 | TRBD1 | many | TGCGCCAGCAGCCCGGGACAGGGGAAGAACGAGCAGTACTTC | CASSPGQGKNEQYF
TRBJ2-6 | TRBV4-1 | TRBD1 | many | TGCGCCAGCAGCCTTGACAGGGGGCTATCTGGGGCCAACGTCCTGACTTTC | CASSLDRGLSGANVLTF
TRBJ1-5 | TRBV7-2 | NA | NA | TGTGCCAGCAGCTTAATGGGACGAGCGTATCAGCCCCAGCATTTT | CASSLMGRAYQPQHF
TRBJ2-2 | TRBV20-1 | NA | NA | TGCAGTGCTAGACCTTCTCGGGAACCGAACACCGGGGAGCTGTTTTTT | CSARPSREPNTGELFF
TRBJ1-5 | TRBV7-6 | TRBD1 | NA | TGTGCCAGCAGCTTGGGACAGGGACAGTATAATAGCAATCAGCCCCAGCATTTT | CASSLGQGQYNSNQPQHF
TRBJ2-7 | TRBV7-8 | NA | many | TGTGCCAGCAGAGACCAACAGGGCTCCTACGAGCAGTACTTC | CASRDQQGSYEQYF
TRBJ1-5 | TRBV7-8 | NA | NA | TGTGCCAGCAGCTTGGCCCCTGGGTATAGCAATCAGCCCCAGCATTTT | CASSLAPGYSNQPQHF
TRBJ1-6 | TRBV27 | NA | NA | TGTGCCAGCAGCTCGGACGTCGGGTCACCCCTCCACTTT | CASSSDVGSPLHF
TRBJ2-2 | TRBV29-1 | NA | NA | TGCAGCGTTGGGGTCCAGGTGGAAACCGGGGAGCTGTTTTTT | CSVGVQVETGELFF
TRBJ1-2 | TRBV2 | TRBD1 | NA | TGTGCCAGCAGAGAGGGACAGGGGGCGACCTATGGCTACACCTTC | CASREGQGATYGYTF
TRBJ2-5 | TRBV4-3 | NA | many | TGCGCCAGCAGCCAAGGGTATGGTTTCGGACAAGGCGAGACCCAGTACTTC | CASSQGYGFGQGETQYF